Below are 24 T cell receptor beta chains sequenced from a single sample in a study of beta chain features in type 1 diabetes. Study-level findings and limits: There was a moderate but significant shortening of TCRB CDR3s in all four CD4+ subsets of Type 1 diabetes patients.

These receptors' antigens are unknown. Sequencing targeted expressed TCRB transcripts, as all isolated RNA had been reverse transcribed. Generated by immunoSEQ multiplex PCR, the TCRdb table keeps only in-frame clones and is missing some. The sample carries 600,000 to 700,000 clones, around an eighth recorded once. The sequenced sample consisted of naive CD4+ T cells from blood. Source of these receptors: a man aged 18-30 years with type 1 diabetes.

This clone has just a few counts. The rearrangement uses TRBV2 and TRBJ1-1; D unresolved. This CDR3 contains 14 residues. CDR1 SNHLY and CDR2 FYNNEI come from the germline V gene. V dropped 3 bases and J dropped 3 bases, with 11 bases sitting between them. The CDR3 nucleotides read TGTGCCAGCAGTGACGAAAGGTGGGACACTGAAGCTTTCTTT. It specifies CASSDERWDTEAFF.

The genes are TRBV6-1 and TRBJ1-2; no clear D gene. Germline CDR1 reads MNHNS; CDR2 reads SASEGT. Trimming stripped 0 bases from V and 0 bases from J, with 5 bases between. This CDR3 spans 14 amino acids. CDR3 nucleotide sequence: TGTGCCAGCAGTGAAGCGCGTTCTAACTATGGCTACACCTTC. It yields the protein CASSEARSNYGYTF.

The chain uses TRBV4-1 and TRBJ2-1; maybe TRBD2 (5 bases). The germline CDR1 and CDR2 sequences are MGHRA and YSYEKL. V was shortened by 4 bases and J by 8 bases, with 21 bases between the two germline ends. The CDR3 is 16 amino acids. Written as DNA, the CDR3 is TGCGCCAGCAGCCCCCCCGTAAATTATCGGGGTCATGAGCAGTTCTTC. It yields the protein CASSPPVNYRGHEQFF.

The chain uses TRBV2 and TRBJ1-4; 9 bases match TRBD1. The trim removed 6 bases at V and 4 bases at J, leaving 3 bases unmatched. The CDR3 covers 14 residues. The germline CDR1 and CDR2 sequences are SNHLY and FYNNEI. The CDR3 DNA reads TGTGCCAGCAGACTGACAGGGGGTAATGAAAAACTGTTTTTT. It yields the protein CASRLTGGNEKLFF.

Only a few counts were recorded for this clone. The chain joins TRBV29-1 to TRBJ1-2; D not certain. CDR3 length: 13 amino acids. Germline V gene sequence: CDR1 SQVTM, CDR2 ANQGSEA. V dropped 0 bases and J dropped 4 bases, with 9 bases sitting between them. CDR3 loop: CSVEELAPYGYTF. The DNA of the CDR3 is TGCAGCGTTGAAGAGTTGGCTCCCTATGGCTACACCTTC.

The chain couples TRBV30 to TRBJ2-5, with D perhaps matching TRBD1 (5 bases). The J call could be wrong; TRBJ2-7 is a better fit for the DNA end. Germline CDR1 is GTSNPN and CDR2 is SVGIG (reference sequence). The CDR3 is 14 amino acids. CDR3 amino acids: CAWSRVPGAYEQYF. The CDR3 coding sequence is TGTGCCTGGAGCAGGGTTCCTGGGGCCTACGAGCAGTACTTC.

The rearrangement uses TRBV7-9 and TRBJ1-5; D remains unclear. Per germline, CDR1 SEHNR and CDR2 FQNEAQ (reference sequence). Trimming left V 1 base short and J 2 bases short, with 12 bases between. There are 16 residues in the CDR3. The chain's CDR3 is CASSLGGARGNQPQHF. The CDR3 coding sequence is TGTGCCAGCAGCTTAGGAGGAGCAAGGGGCAATCAGCCCCAGCATTTT.

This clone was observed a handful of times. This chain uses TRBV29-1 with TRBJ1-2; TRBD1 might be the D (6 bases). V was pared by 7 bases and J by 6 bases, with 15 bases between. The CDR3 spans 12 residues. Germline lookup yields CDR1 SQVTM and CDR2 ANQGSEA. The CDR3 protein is CSGVSQGNGYTF. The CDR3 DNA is TGCAGCGGGGTCTCACAGGGAAATGGCTACACCTTC.

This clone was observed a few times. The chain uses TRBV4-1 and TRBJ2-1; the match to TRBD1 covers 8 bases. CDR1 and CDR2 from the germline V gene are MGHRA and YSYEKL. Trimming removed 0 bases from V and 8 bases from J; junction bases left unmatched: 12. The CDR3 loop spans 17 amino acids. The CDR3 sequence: CASSQDQEQGVAYEQFF. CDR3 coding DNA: TGCGCCAGCAGCCAAGATCAGGAACAGGGGGTCGCGTATGAGCAGTTCTTC.

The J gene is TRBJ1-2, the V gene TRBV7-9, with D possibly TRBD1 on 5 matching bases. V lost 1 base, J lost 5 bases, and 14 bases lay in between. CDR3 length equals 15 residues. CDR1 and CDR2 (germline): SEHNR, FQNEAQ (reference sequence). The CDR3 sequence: CASSLEVSSGYGYTF. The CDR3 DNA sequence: TGTGCCAGCAGCTTAGAAGTCTCCTCAGGGTATGGCTACACCTTC.

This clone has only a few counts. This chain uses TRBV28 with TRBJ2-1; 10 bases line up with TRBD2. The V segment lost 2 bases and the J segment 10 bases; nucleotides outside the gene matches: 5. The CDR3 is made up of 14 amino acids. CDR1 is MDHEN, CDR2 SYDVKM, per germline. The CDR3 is CASSLVLAGAEQFF. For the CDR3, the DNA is TGTGCCAGCAGTTTAGTTCTAGCGGGGGCAGAGCAGTTCTTC.

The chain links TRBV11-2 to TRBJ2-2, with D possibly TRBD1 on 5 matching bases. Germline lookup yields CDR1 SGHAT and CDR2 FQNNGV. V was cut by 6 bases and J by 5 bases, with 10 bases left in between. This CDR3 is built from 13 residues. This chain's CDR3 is CASSRQGTGELFF. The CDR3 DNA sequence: TGTGCCAGCAGTCGTCAGGGTACCGGGGAGCTGTTTTTT.

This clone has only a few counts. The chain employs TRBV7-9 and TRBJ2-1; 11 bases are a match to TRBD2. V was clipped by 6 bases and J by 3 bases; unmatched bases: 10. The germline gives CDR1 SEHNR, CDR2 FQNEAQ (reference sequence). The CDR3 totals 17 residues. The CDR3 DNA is TGTGCCAGCAGACAAGGACTAGCGGGTCATTACTACAATGAGCAGTTCTTC. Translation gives CASRQGLAGHYYNEQFF.

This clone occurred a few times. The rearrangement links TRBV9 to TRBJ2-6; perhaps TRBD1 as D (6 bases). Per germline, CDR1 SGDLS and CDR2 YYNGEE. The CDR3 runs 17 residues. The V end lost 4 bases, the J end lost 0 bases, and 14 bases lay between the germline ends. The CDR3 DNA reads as TGTGCCAGCAGCCCGGCAGGGGTCCGCTCTGGGGCCAACGTCCTGACTTTC. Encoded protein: CASSPAGVRSGANVLTF.

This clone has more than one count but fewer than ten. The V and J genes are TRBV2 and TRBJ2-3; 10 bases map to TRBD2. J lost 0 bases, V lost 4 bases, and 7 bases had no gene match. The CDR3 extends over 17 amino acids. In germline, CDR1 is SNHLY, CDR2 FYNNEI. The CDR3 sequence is CASSGVSGGSSTDTQYF. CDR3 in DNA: TGTGCCAGCAGTGGAGTTAGCGGGGGGTCTAGCACAGATACGCAGTATTTT.

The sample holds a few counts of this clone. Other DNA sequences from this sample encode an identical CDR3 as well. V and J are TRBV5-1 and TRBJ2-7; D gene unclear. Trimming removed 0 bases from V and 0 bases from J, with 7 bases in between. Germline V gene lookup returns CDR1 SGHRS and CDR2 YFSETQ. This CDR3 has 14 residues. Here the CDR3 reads CASSLGPSSYEQYF. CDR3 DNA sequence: TGCGCCAGCAGCTTGGGACCATCCTCCTACGAGCAGTACTTC.

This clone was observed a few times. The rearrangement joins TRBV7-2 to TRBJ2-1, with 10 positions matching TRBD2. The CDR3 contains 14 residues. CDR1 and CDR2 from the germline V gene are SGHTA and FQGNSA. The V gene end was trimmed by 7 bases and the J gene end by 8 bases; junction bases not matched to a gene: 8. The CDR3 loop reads CASIQSGGAYEQFF. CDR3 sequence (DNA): TGTGCCAGCATCCAAAGCGGGGGGGCATATGAGCAGTTCTTC.

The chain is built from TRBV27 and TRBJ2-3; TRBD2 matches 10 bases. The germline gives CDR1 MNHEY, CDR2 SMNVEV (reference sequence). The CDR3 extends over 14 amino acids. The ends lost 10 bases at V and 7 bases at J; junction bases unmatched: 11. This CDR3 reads CATHRAGGPNTQYF. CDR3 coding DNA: TGTGCCACCCACCGAGCGGGGGGGCCCAATACGCAGTATTTT.

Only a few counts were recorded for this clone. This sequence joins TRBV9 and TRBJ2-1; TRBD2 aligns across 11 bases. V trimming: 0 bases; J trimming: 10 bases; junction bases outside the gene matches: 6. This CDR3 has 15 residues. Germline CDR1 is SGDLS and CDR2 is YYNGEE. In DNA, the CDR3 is TGTGCCAGCAGCGTAGAGTCTAGCGGGGGGAAAGAGCAGTTCTTC. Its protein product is CASSVESSGGKEQFF.

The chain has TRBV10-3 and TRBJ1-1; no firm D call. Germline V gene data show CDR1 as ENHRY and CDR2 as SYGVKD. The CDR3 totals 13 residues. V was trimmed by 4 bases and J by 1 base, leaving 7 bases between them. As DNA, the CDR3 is TGTGCCATCAGTGCCCAGGAGAACACTGAAGCTTTCTTT. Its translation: CAISAQENTEAFF.

CDR3 loop: CASRHNNSPLHF. CDR3 coding DNA: TGTGCCAGCAGGCACAATAATTCACCCCTCCACTTT. This chain uses TRBV7-2 with TRBJ1-6, with D unresolved. CDR3 length: 12 residues. Germline values: CDR1 SGHTA, CDR2 FQGNSA. Trimming took 6 bases from V and 5 from J, leaving 5 bases between them.

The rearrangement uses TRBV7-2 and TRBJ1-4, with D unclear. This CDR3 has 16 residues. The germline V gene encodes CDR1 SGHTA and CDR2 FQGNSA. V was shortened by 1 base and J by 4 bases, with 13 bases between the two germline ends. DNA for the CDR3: TGTGCCAGCAGCTTAGAGGCAGGCGGGAATAATGAAAAACTGTTTTTT. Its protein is CASSLEAGGNNEKLFF.

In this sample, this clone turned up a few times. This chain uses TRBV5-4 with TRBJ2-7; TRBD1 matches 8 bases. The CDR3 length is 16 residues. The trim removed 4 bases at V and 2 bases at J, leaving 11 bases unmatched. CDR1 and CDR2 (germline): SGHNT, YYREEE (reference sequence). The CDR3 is CASSQGTDRGTYEQYF. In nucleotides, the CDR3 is TGTGCCAGCAGCCAAGGAACCGACAGGGGAACCTACGAGCAGTACTTC.

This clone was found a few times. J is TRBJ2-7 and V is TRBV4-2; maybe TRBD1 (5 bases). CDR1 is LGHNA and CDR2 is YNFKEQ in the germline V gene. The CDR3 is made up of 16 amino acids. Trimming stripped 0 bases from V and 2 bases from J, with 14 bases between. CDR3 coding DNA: TGTGCCAGCAGCCAAGATCAGGGCAGTGCCGCCTACGAGCAGTACTTC. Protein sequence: CASSQDQGSAAYEQYF.